One and the same sample provided the 8 T cell receptor beta chains below, sequenced in a study of blood T cell repertoires in COVID-19. Sequencing was performed with immunoSEQ multiplex PCR; in TCRdb, only in-frame clones are kept and a portion is missing. Found here are 150,000 or so clones, more than 70% of them singletons; the top ten hold less than 15%. Sequenced: peripheral blood. These receptors were collected from a man in his late teens or twenties with active or convalescent COVID-19.

The chain joins TRBV12-5 to TRBJ1-2; D perhaps matches TRBD1 (5 bases). This CDR3 has 16 residues. V was clipped by 1 base and J by 7 bases, with 19 bases between them. Per the germline V gene, CDR1 is LGHNT and CDR2 is FRNRAP. CDR3 nucleotide sequence: TGTGCTAGTGGTTTGGCCACCCAGACAGCTGTCGGTGGCTACACCTTC. This sequence encodes CASGLATQTAVGGYTF.

The rearrangement links TRBV13 to TRBJ1-2, with D tentatively TRBD1 (5 bases). This CDR3 is 13 amino acids long. CDR1 and CDR2 from the germline V gene are PRHDT and FYEKMQ (reference sequence). Trimming took 4 bases from V and 1 from J, leaving 7 bases between them. Here the CDR3 DNA reads TGTGCCAGCAGCTCCAGGGTTAACTATGGCTACACCTTC. Residues: CASSSRVNYGYTF.

This clone was detected once. CDR3 in DNA: TGTGCCAGTTCGAGACAGAGGTTTTATGGCTACACCTTC. Amino acids: CASSRQRFYGYTF. The V call is TRBV19, the J call TRBJ1-2, with a weak D call TRBD1 (5 bases). The CDR3 sequence is 13 residues long. Germline V CDR1 and CDR2: LNHDA, SQIVND (reference sequence). V lost 8 bases and J lost 5, with 15 bases in between.

V and J are TRBV19 and TRBJ2-5; maybe TRBD2 (5 bases). Germline V gene data show CDR1 as LNHDA and CDR2 as SQIVND (reference sequence). V was cut by 2 bases and J by 1 base, with 11 bases left in between. The CDR3 is made up of 15 amino acids. The CDR3 loop is CASSIFRGTQETQYF. CDR3 nucleotides: TGTGCCAGTAGTATATTCCGGGGAACCCAAGAGACCCAGTACTTC. Based on the CDR3 plus reference TRBV19 and TRBJ2-5, the full variable domain is DGGITQSPKYLFRKEGQNVTLSCEQNLNHDAMYWYRQDPGQGLRLIYYSQIVNDFQKGDIAEGYSVSREKKESFPLTVTSAQKNPTAFYLCASSIFRGTQETQYFGPGTRLLVL.

This rearrangement joins TRBV15 to TRBJ2-5, with D tentatively TRBD2 (5 bases). This CDR3 has 14 amino acids. Trimming took off 5 bases at V and 4 bases at J, with 14 bases between the two ends. The germline CDR1 and CDR2 sequences are LNHNV and YYDKDF (reference sequence). The chain's CDR3 is CATSLGGSRETQYF. The CDR3, as DNA: TGTGCCACCAGCCTTGGAGGTAGCCGAGAGACCCAGTACTTC.

CDR3: CASSFAGSTDTQYF. The CDR3 DNA is TGCGCCAGCAGCTTCGCGGGTAGCACAGATACGCAGTATTTT. The V and J genes are TRBV5-1 and TRBJ2-3; D possibly corresponds to TRBD2 (5 bases). V was trimmed by 2 bases and J by 0 bases, leaving 7 bases between them. Germline-derived CDR1 and CDR2 are SGHRS and YFSETQ. CDR3 length: 14 amino acids.

The chain links TRBV27 to TRBJ2-1, with D perhaps TRBD1 (5 bases). V lost 3 bases and J lost 4, with 19 bases in between. The CDR3 has 17 amino acids. The V gene's germline CDR1 is MNHEY and CDR2 SMNVEV (reference sequence). The DNA for the CDR3 is TGTGCCAGCAGTTTTCTCCAGGGAAGGTTCGGGTACAATGAGCAGTTCTTC. As protein: CASSFLQGRFGYNEQFF.

The chain uses TRBV18 and TRBJ1-4, with 12 bases fitting TRBD1. J gave up 3 bases and V 6 bases, and 8 bases lay outside the gene matches. The CDR3 is 17 residues long. The germline V gene has CDR1 KGHSH and CDR2 LQKENI. As DNA, the CDR3 is TGTGCCAGCTCCCGTGGGACAGGGGGCGCGGCTAATGAAAAACTGTTTTTT. Translation: CASSRGTGGAANEKLFF. The full variable domain, with the rest looked up from reference TRBV18 and TRBJ1-4, is NAGVMQNPRHLVRRRGQEARLRCSPMKGHSHVYWYRQLPEEGLKFMVYLQKENIIDESGMPKERFSAEFPKEGPSILRIQQVVRGDSAAYFCASSRGTGGAANEKLFFGSGTQLSVL.